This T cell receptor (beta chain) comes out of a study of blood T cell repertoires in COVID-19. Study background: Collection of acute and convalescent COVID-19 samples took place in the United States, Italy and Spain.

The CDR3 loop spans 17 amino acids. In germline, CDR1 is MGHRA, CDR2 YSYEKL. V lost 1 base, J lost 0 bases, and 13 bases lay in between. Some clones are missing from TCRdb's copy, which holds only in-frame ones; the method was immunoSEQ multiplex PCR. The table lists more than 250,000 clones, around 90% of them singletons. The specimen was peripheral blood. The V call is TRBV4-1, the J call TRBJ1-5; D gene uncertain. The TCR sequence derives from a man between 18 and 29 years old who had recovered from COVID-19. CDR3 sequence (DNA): TGCGCCAGCAGCCAAGGGTCTGGAGGGTATAGCAATCAGCCCCAGCATTTT. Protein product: CASSQGSGGYSNQPQHF.